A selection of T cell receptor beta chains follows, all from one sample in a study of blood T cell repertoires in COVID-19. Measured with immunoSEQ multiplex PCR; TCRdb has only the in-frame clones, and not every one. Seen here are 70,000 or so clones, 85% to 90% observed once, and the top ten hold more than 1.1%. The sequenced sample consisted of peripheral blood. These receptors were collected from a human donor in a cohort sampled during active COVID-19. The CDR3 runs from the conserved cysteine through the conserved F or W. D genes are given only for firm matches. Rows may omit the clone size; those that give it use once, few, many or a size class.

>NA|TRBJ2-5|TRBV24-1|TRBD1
CATSTGQGYQETQYF
TGTGCCACCAGTACTGGACAGGGGTACCAAGAGACCCAGTACTTC
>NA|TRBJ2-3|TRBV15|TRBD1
CATSRVGDRVTDTQYF
TGTGCCACCAGCAGAGTGGGGGACAGGGTAACAGATACGCAGTATTTT
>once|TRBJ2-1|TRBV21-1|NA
CASSKHRAGEWYEQFF
TGTGCCAGCAGCAAGCATAGGGCGGGAGAGTGGTATGAGCAGTTCTTC
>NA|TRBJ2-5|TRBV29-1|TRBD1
CSGQGSETQYF
TGCAGCGGACAGGGTAGTGAGACCCAGTACTTC
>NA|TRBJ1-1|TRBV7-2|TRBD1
CASSFTGGWGTEAFF
TGTGCCAGCAGCTTCACAGGGGGCTGGGGCACTGAAGCTTTCTTT
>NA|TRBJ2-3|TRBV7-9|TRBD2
CASSPSRAGVIPDTQYF
TGTGCCAGCAGCCCCAGCCGGGCGGGAGTTATTCCAGATACGCAGTATTTT
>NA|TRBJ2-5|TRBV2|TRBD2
CASRLAGGRETQYF
TGTGCCAGCCGACTAGCGGGAGGGAGAGAGACCCAGTACTTC
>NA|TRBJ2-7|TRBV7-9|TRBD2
CASSSPGLADVISYEQYF
TGTGCCAGCAGCTCCCCGGGGCTAGCGGATGTTATATCCTACGAGCAGTACTTC
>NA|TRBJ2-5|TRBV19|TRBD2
CASRRTSGFEETQYF
TGTGCCAGTAGAAGGACTAGCGGGTTTGAAGAGACCCAGTACTTC
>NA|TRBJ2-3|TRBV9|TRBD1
CASSEQGWGITDTQYF
TGTGCCAGCAGCGAACAGGGGTGGGGGATCACAGATACGCAGTATTTT
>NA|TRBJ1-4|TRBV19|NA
CASSGGGEGEKLFF
TGTGCCAGTAGTGGCGGGGGAGAAGGTGAAAAACTGTTTTTT
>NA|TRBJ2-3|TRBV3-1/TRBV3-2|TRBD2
CASSQVPVSGSTDTQYF
TGTGCCAGCAGCCAAGTCCCCGTTAGCGGGAGCACAGATACGCAGTATTTT
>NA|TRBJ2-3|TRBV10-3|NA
CAIRGPDRDTQYF
TGTGCCATCAGAGGACCTGACAGGGATACGCAGTATTTT
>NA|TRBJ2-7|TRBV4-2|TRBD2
CASSQGKAGAYEQYF
TGTGCCAGCAGCCAAGGTAAAGCGGGGGCGTACGAGCAGTACTTC
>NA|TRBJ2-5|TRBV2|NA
CASSLGASYRETQYF
TGTGCCAGCAGTTTGGGGGCTAGCTATCGGGAGACCCAGTACTTC
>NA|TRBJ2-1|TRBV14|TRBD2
CASSQVTRGLAGVYNEQFF
TGTGCCAGCAGCCAAGTGACCCGGGGACTAGCGGGAGTCTACAATGAGCAGTTCTTC
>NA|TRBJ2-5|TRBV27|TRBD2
CASRGLANQETQYF
TGTGCCAGCAGGGGACTAGCGAATCAAGAGACCCAGTACTTC
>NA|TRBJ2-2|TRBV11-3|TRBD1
CASSFSGTGGVTGELFF
TGTGCCAGCAGCTTTTCCGGGACAGGGGGTGTCACCGGGGAGCTGTTTTTT
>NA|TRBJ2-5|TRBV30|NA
CAWSLLPPETQYF
TGTGCCTGGAGTCTCCTACCGCCAGAGACCCAGTACTTC
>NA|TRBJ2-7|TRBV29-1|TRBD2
CSVGGSSVTYEQYF
TGCAGCGTTGGCGGGAGTAGCGTAACCTACGAGCAGTACTTC
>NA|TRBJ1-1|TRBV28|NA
CASSWGHYMNTEAFF
TGTGCCAGCTCGTGGGGGCACTACATGAACACTGAAGCTTTCTTT
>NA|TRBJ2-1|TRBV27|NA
CASRSRGGSPYNEQFF
TGTGCCAGCAGATCCAGGGGAGGGAGCCCTTACAATGAGCAGTTCTTC
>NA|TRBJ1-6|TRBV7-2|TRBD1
CASSQMGQGDSPLHF
TGTGCCAGCAGCCAAATGGGACAGGGCGATTCACCCCTCCACTTT
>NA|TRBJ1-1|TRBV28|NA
CASTLSRGGGATEAFF
TGTGCCAGCACCCTCTCTCGAGGTGGGGGGGCCACTGAAGCTTTCTTT